The rows below give T cell receptor beta chains drawn from one sample of a study of OX40 agonist ivuxolimab in advanced cancers. Profiled with immunoSEQ multiplex PCR; TCRdb holds only in-frame clones, not every one. The table lists about 69,000 clones, around 90% of them singletons. The input for sequencing was CD4+ or CD8+ T cells sorted from blood, taken in a trial of the OX40 agonist ivuxolimab. Receptor source: an adult with an advanced solid tumor such as melanoma, head and neck, liver or kidney cancer. Each CDR3 is given with its conserved first and last residue. The order of the fields is D gene, J gene, V gene, CDR3 DNA, CDR3 protein. A D gene is named only where the DNA matches it firmly.

- | TRBJ2-4 | TRBV21-1 | TGTGCCAGCAGCAAACCCGGGGGGCTAGCCAAAAACATTCAGTACTTC | CASSKPGGLAKNIQYF
TRBD1 | TRBJ2-1 | TRBV18 | TGTGCCAGCTCACCACCTACGGGGGACAGGGGGCAGGATGAGCAGTTCTTC | CASSPPTGDRGQDEQFF
TRBD1 | TRBJ2-7 | TRBV7-2 | TGTGCCAGCAGCCAAGGGACAGGGGCTTACGAGCAGTACTTC | CASSQGTGAYEQYF
- | TRBJ2-5 | TRBV5-1 | TGCGCCAGCAGCTTGGGATCAGCGGACCAAGAGACCCAGTACTTC | CASSLGSADQETQYF
TRBD2 | TRBJ2-2 | TRBV15 | TGTACCGAAGGGGGACTAGCTAAGACCGGGGAGCTGTTTTTT | CTEGGLAKTGELFF
TRBD1 | TRBJ2-7 | TRBV28 | TGTGCCAGCATTAGGAACAGGGGGCGGTACGAGCAGTACTTC | CASIRNRGRYEQYF
TRBD1 | TRBJ1-6 | TRBV11-2 | TGTGCCAGCAGCTCGACAGGGTTTGATAATTCACCCCTCCACTTT | CASSSTGFDNSPLHF
TRBD2 | TRBJ2-1 | TRBV5-1 | TGCGCCAGCAGCTTACTAGCGGGGGCTTACAATGAGCAGTTCTTC | CASSLLAGAYNEQFF
TRBD1 | TRBJ1-1 | TRBV4-1 | TGCGCCAGCAGCCACAAACAGACAGGGTTCACTGAAGCTTTCTTT | CASSHKQTGFTEAFF
- | TRBJ2-1 | TRBV11-2 | TGTGCCAGCAGCTCCGGGTCCTATGAGCAGTTCTTC | CASSSGSYEQFF
- | TRBJ2-7 | TRBV19 | TGTGCCAGTGGGGGGGGCGGCTACGAGCAGTACTTC | CASGGGGYEQYF
- | TRBJ1-4 | TRBV10-3 | TGTGCCATCAGGCAGGACACCATGCATGAAAAACTGTTTTTT | CAIRQDTMHEKLFF
- | TRBJ1-5 | TRBV19 | TGTGCCAGTAGTATCTCACGTAGGGAAGGCTATAGCAATCAGCCCCAGCATTTT | CASSISRREGYSNQPQHF
- | TRBJ1-6 | TRBV28 | TGTGCCAGCAGTTCCGCGGACAGATATAATTCACCCCTCCACTTT | CASSSADRYNSPLHF
TRBD1 | TRBJ2-5 | TRBV25-1 | TGTGCCAGCAGTACGGACAGGGCTTATCAAGAGACCCAGTACTTC | CASSTDRAYQETQYF
- | TRBJ2-7 | TRBV5-1 | TGCGCCAGCAGCTTGGCCTTGAACACCGACTACGAGCAGTACTTC | CASSLALNTDYEQYF
TRBD2 | TRBJ2-2 | TRBV10-2 | TGCGCCAGCAGTGACTCGGGAGGGGCCGGGGAGCTGTTTTTT | CASSDSGGAGELFF
- | TRBJ2-1 | TRBV23-1 | TGCGCCAGCGGAACAGGCAACGATTACAATGAGCAGTTCTTC | CASGTGNDYNEQFF
TRBD1 | TRBJ1-5 | TRBV4-1 | TGCGCCAGCAGCCACGCGGGACAGGATCAGCCCCAGCATTTT | CASSHAGQDQPQHF
- | TRBJ1-3 | TRBV7-2 | TGTGCCAGCAGCTCGAAACGACAGGTCTCTGGAAACACCATATATTTT | CASSSKRQVSGNTIYF
- | TRBJ2-7 | TRBV11-3 | TGTGCCAGCAGCTTCCAAGTCTCGGGCTACGAGCAGTACTTC | CASSFQVSGYEQYF
TRBD1 | TRBJ1-6 | TRBV7-3 | TGTGCCAGCAGCTTAGGTCGGGACAGGGCCAATTCACCCCTCCACTTT | CASSLGRDRANSPLHF
- | TRBJ2-2 | TRBV7-2 | TGTGCCAGCAGCCCCCCTTTTACCGGGGAGCTGTTTTTT | CASSPPFTGELFF
- | TRBJ2-5 | TRBV30 | TGTGCCTGGAGGACCGGGGGAGCCCAGTACTTC | CAWRTGGAQYF
TRBD1 | TRBJ2-6 | TRBV19 | TGTGCCAGTATCCAGACAGGGACCGTCAACGTCCTGACTTTC | CASIQTGTVNVLTF
- | TRBJ2-2 | TRBV5-1 | TGCGCCAGCAGCCCGGGTTGGGGGGCCTCGAACACCGGGGAGCTGTTTTTT | CASSPGWGASNTGELFF